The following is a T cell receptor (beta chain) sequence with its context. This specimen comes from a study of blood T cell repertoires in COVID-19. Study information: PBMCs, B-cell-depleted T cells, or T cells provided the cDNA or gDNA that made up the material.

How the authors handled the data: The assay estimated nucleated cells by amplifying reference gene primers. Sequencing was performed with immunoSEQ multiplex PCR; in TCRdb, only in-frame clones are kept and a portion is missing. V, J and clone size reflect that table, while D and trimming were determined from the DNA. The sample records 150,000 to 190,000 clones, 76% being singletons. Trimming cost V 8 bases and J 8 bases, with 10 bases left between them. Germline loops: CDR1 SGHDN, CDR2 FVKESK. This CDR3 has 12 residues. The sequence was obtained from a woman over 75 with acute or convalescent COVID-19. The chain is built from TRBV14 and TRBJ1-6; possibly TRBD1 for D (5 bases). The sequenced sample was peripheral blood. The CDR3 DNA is TGTGCCAGCCCGAGACAGCATTCACCCCTCCACTTT. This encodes CASPRQHSPLHF.